Following are 17 T cell receptor beta chains from one sample sequenced in a study of blood T cell repertoires in COVID-19. Sequenced by immunoSEQ multiplex PCR; TCRdb stores in-frame clones only, minus some. The sample has a few hundred thousand clones; more than 90% are singletons. Material: PBMCs or T cells enriched from blood (not recorded which). Receptors originate from a woman aged 25 to 39 who had recovered from COVID-19.

This rearrangement joins TRBV27 to TRBJ2-1; 14 bases agree with TRBD2. V lost 7 bases, J lost 0 bases, and 8 bases stayed unmatched. Germline lookup yields CDR1 MNHEY and CDR2 SMNVEV (reference sequence). The CDR3 consists of 18 residues. The CDR3 region is CASTPGLAGAHSYNEQFF. In nucleotides, the CDR3 is TGTGCCAGCACGCCGGGACTAGCGGGAGCACACTCCTACAATGAGCAGTTCTTC.

In its sample, this clone was seen once. J is TRBJ2-1 and V is TRBV5-1; 10 nucleotides match TRBD2. J was trimmed by 3 bases and V by 2 bases; bases with no gene match: 8. The CDR3 length is 17 residues. Germline values: CDR1 SGHRS, CDR2 YFSETQ. The CDR3 loop reads CASSFYRTSGYYNEQFF. In DNA, the CDR3 is TGCGCCAGCAGCTTCTACCGGACTAGCGGTTACTACAATGAGCAGTTCTTC.

V usage is TRBV9 and J usage is TRBJ2-2, with 8 bases fitting TRBD1. Trimming at V came to 1 base and at J to 6 bases, leaving 2 bases not matched to a gene. Germline V CDR1 and CDR2: SGDLS, YYNGEE. The CDR3 has 14 amino acids. The CDR3 coding sequence is TGTGCCAGCAGCGTAACAGGGGGATCCGGGGAGCTGTTTTTT. Amino acid sequence: CASSVTGGSGELFF.

The J gene is TRBJ2-5, the V gene TRBV27; 9 positions agree with TRBD2. Germline V lookup: CDR1 MNHEY, CDR2 SMNVEV (reference sequence). With 7 bases clipped from V and 5 bases from J, the junction kept 17 bases outside the gene matches. The CDR3 has 17 amino acids. The CDR3 protein is CASTQTFRRGGSETQYF. The CDR3 DNA follows: TGTGCCAGCACTCAAACATTCCGGCGGGGGGGCTCGGAGACCCAGTACTTC.

The genes are TRBV27 and TRBJ2-1, with 13 bases aligning to TRBD2. The CDR3 extends over 16 amino acids. The V and J ends lost 3 bases and 5 bases, in that order; junction bases with no gene match: 4. Looked up from germline, CDR1 is MNHEY and CDR2 is SMNVEV (reference sequence). CDR3: CASSFGTSGTNNEQFF. The CDR3 region has the DNA TGTGCCAGCAGTTTTGGGACTAGCGGGACCAACAATGAGCAGTTCTTC.

The chain recombines TRBV7-2 with TRBJ2-1, with 8 bases matching TRBD2. The CDR3 totals 14 residues. Germline lookup yields CDR1 SGHTA and CDR2 FQGNSA. V lost 5 bases and J lost 9; bases outside the gene matches: 9. CDR3 protein: CASSPPPGGAEQFF. The DNA of the CDR3 is TGTGCCAGCAGCCCCCCTCCCGGGGGGGCTGAGCAGTTCTTC.

This clone showed up just once. This chain joins TRBV13 and TRBJ1-5, with D unclear. From germline, CDR1 is PRHDT and CDR2 FYEKMQ (reference sequence). The CDR3 is 15 amino acids. Trimming cost V 5 bases and J 0 bases, with 11 bases left between them. CDR3 residues: CASSVDTYSNQPQHF. The CDR3 nucleotides are TGTGCCAGCAGCGTTGACACCTATAGCAATCAGCCCCAGCATTTT.

This rearrangement joins TRBV19 to TRBJ1-2; TRBD1 is a possible D gene (6 bases). CDR1 is LNHDA and CDR2 is SQIVND in the germline V gene (reference sequence). The CDR3 extends over 14 amino acids. Trimming left V 3 bases short and J 8 bases short, with 16 bases between. The CDR3 DNA follows: TGTGCCAGTAGTATGATCGGGGGGCGAGGCGGCTACACCTTC. It translates to CASSMIGGRGGYTF.

The CDR3 nucleotides read TGTGCCAGCAGCCACCGGGATAGCGGGAACTCGAATGAGCAGTTCTTC. This translates into CASSHRDSGNSNEQFF. The gene calls are TRBV7-9 and TRBJ2-1, with TRBD2 matching 8 bases. The CDR3 is made up of 16 amino acids. The junction had 13 bases not matched to a gene; V was cut back by 5 bases and J by 7 bases. Germline assignment: CDR1 SEHNR and CDR2 FQNEAQ (reference sequence). The entire variable domain, with the rest obtained from reference TRBV7-9 and TRBJ2-1, is as follows: DTGVSQNPRHKITKRGQNVTFRCDPISEHNRLYWYRQTLGQGPEFLTYFQNEAQLEKSRLLSDRFSAERPKGSFSTLEIQRTEQGDSAMYLCASSHRDSGNSNEQFFGPGTRLTVL.

This clone has only one observation. The CDR3 DNA follows: TGCGCCAGCAGCCAACCACTAGCGGGCAAGAGGTTGGGCTACGAGCAGTACTTC. It encodes CASSQPLAGKRLGYEQYF. The V and J genes are TRBV4-1 and TRBJ2-7; 9 nucleotides agree with TRBD2. The germline V gene encodes CDR1 MGHRA and CDR2 YSYEKL. With V trimmed by 2 bases and J by 3 bases, 14 bases remained unmatched. CDR3 length: 18 amino acids.

The chain carries TRBV20-1 and TRBJ2-1; D is unresolved. V gave up 6 bases and J gave up 5 bases, with 8 bases separating them. Germline CDR1 DFQATT, CDR2 SNEGSKA (reference sequence). CDR3 size: 11 residues. The CDR3 sequence: CSAYRDNEQFF. In DNA form, the CDR3 reads TGCAGTGCGTACCGGGACAATGAGCAGTTCTTC.

This chain links TRBV11-2 with TRBJ2-1; TRBD2 matches at 7 bases. With V trimmed by 5 bases and J by 5 bases, 12 bases remained unmatched. Germline loops: CDR1 SGHAT, CDR2 FQNNGV. The CDR3 has 16 residues. The CDR3 spells CASSRRGLYGDNEQFF. CDR3 coding DNA: TGTGCCAGCAGCCGGCGGGGGTTGTATGGGGACAATGAGCAGTTCTTC.

This chain uses TRBV6-5 with TRBJ2-3, with TRBD1 identical over 8 bases. The CDR3 consists of 15 residues. In germline, CDR1 is MNHEY, CDR2 SVGAGI. With V trimmed by 7 bases and J by 3 bases, 9 bases remained unmatched. The CDR3 loop reads CASTLTGERTDTQYF. The CDR3 nucleotides are TGTGCCAGCACCCTGACAGGGGAGAGGACAGATACGCAGTATTTT.

CDR3 residues: CASSKGGAYEQYF. The CDR3 DNA is TGTGCCAGCAGTAAGGGGGGGGCCTACGAGCAGTACTTC. The chain joins TRBV12-3 or TRBV12-4 to TRBJ2-7; weak D call: TRBD2 (7 bases). The CDR3 has 13 amino acids. V lost 5 bases to trimming and J lost 2 bases, with 10 bases between them.

The V and J genes are TRBV7-2 and TRBJ2-3; D perhaps matches TRBD1 (6 bases). CDR1 is SGHTA, CDR2 FQGNSA, per germline. The V end was cut by 3 bases, the J end by 7 bases, with 17 bases between. CDR3 length: 15 residues. This CDR3 reads CASSFQGSGMYTQYF. The CDR3 DNA is TGTGCCAGCAGCTTTCAGGGGTCCGGGATGTATACGCAGTATTTT.

The chain uses TRBV5-1 and TRBJ1-5; 9 bases fit TRBD1. Unmatched junction bases numbered 2, after V lost 0 bases and J lost 4 bases. This CDR3 spans 15 amino acids. In germline, CDR1 is SGHRS, CDR2 YFSETQ. The CDR3 region is CASSLAGQGNQPQHF. The CDR3 region has the DNA TGCGCCAGCAGCTTGGCGGGACAGGGAAATCAGCCCCAGCATTTT.

This chain links TRBV6-5 with TRBJ2-1, with a tentative D call TRBD2 (5 bases). The germline V and J ends were trimmed by 11 bases and 4 bases, with 15 bases remaining between them. The CDR3 is 13 amino acids. CDR1 and CDR2 (germline): MNHEY, SVGAGI. The CDR3 reads CAGGLADYNEQFF. Here the CDR3 DNA reads TGTGCCGGCGGACTCGCCGATTACAATGAGCAGTTCTTC.